This T cell receptor beta chain appears in the sequencing data of a study of blood T cells in healthy people across ages. Those donating, healthy Caucasian individuals from Russia, were aged about 6 to 95. Alongside a J-beta primer mix, a sample-barcoded 5' primer served in a second PCR lasting about 6 to 11 cycles. Every sample gave at least 2.5 million paired-end reads containing CDR3. TCRdb reanalysed the 5' RACE reads using MiXCR and keeps one entry per CDR3 protein. The sample consists of 800,000 to 900,000 distinct CDR3 sequences, around 68% of them appearing once. Trimming pared 3 bases from V and 1 base from J, leaving 17 bases between. The germline V gene encodes CDR1 SNHLY and CDR2 FYNNEI. The CDR3 loop spans 17 amino acids.

The V call is TRBV2, the J call TRBJ2-3; D unclear. Specimen: blood. The TCR was taken from a man aged 25-45 years in good health. This CDR3 reads CASSDLITAVGTDTQYF. The CDR3 bases are TGTGCCAGCAGTGATCTTATCACGGCCGTTGGCACAGATACGCAGTATTTT.